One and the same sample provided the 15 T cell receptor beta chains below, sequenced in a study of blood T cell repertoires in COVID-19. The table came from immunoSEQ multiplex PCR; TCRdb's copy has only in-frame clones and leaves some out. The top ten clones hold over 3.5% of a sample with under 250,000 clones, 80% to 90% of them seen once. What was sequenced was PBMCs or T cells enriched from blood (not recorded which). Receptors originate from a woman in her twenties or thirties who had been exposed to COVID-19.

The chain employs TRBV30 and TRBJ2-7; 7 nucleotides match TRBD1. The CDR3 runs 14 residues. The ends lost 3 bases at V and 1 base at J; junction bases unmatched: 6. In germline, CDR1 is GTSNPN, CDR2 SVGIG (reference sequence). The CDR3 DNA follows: TGTGCCTGGAGGGAACAGGGGTGGTCCTACGAGCAGTACTTC. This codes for CAWREQGWSYEQYF.

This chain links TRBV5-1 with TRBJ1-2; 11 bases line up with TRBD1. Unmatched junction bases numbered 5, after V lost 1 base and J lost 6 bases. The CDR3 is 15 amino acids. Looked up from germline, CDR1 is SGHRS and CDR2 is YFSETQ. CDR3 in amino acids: CASSLPGTGGNGYTF. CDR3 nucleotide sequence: TGCGCCAGCAGCTTGCCTGGGACAGGGGGTAATGGCTACACCTTC.

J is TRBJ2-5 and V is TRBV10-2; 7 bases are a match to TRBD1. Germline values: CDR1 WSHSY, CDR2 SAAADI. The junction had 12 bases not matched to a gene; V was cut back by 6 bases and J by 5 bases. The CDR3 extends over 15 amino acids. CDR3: CASRPEILGGETQYF. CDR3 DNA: TGCGCCAGCAGACCCGAGATTTTAGGGGGCGAGACCCAGTACTTC.

CDR3 DNA: TGTGCCAGCAGTGAATCGCCGAAGGGGGCGTTCGGAAACACCATATATTTT. This codes for CASSESPKGAFGNTIYF. V and J are TRBV6-1 and TRBJ1-3; 7 bases are shared with TRBD1. J lost 4 bases, V lost 2 bases, and 11 bases had no gene match. The CDR3 covers 17 residues. Germline loops: CDR1 MNHNS, CDR2 SASEGT.

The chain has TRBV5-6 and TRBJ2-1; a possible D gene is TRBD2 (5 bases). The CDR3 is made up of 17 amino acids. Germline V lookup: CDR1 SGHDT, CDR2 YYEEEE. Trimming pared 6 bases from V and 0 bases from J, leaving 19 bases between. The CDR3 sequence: CASIQINRGSSYNEQFF. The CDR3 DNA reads TGTGCCAGCATCCAGATCAACCGGGGAAGCTCCTACAATGAGCAGTTCTTC. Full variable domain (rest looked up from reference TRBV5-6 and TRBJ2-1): DAGVTQSPTHLIKTRGQQVTLRCSPKSGHDTVSWYQQALGQGPQFIFQYYEEEERQRGNFPDRFSGHQFPNYSSELNVNALLLGDSALYLCASIQINRGSSYNEQFFGPGTRLTVL.

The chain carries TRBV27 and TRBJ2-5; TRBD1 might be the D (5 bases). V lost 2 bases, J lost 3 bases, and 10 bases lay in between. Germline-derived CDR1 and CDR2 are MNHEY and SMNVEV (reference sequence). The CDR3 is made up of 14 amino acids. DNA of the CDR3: TGTGCCAGCAGTTTAAACGTACAGGAAGAGACCCAGTACTTC. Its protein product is CASSLNVQEETQYF.

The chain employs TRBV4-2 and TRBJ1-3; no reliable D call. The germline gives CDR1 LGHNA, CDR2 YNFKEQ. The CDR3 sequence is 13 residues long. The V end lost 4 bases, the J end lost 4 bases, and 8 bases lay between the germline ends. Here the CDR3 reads CASSPGWGNTIYF. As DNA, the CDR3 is TGTGCCAGCAGCCCCGGTTGGGGAAACACCATATATTTT.

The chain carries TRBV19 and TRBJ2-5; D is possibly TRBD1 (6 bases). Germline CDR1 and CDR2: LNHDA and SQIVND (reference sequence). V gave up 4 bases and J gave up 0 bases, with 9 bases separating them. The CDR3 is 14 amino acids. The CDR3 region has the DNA TGTGCCAGTAGTAGCAGGGGTTACCAAGAGACCCAGTACTTC. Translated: CASSSRGYQETQYF.

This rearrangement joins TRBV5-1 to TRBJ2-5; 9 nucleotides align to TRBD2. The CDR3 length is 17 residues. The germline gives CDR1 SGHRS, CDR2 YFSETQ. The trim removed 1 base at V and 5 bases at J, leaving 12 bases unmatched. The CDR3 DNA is TGCGCCAGCAGCTTGAGGCCTAGCGGGATAACGCAGGAGACCCAGTACTTC. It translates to CASSLRPSGITQETQYF.

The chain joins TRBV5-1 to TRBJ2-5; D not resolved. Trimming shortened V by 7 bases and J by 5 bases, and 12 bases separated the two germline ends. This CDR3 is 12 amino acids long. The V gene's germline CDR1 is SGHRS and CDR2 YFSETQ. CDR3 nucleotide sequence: TGCGCCAGCCGACAACATGTGGAGACCCAGTACTTC. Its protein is CASRQHVETQYF.

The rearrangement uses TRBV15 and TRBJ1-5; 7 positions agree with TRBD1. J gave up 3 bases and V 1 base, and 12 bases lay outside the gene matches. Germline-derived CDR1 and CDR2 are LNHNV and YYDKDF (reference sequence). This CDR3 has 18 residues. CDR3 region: CATSRGFDRVLANQPQHF. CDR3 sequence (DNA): TGTGCCACCAGCAGAGGCTTCGACAGGGTGTTGGCCAATCAGCCCCAGCATTTT.

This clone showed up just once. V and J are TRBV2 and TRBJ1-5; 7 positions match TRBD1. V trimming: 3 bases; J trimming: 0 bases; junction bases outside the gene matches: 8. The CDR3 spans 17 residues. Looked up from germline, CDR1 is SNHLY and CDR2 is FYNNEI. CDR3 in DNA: TGTGCCAGCAGTGAGGAAGGGGGCCATTATAGCAATCAGCCCCAGCATTTT. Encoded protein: CASSEEGGHYSNQPQHF.

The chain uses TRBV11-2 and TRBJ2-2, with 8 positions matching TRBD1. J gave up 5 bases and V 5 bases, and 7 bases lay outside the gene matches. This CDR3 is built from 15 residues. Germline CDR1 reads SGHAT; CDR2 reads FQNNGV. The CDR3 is CASSSGQGSTGELFF. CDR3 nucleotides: TGTGCCAGCAGCAGCGGACAGGGTAGTACCGGGGAGCTGTTTTTT.

The CDR3 loop reads CASRGGTAYKSYGYTF. In DNA form, the CDR3 reads TGTGCCAGCAGGGGCGGGACAGCTTATAAGTCCTATGGCTACACCTTC. The J gene is TRBJ1-2, the V gene TRBV28; the match to TRBD1 covers 7 bases. Germline-derived CDR1 and CDR2 are MDHEN and SYDVKM. This CDR3 is 16 amino acids long. The V and J ends lost 6 bases and 4 bases, in that order; junction bases with no gene match: 14.

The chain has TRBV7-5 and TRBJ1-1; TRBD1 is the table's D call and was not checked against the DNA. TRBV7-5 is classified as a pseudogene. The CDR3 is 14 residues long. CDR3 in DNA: TGTGCCAGAAGCTTGAGACAGATAAACACTGAAGCTTTCTTT. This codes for CARSLRQINTEAFF.